This T cell receptor beta chain emerged from a study of OX40 agonist ivuxolimab in advanced cancers. Whole-study context: While on treatment, patients had intravenous ivuxolimab at 0.01 to 10 mg/kg every 2 weeks. Checkpoint inhibitors had been given previously to 35% to 50% of patients.

The V gene's germline CDR1 is SGHRS and CDR2 YFSETQ. This CDR3 has 13 residues. Trimming shortened V by 3 bases and J by 3 bases, and 9 bases separated the two germline ends. This clone was picked up a small number of times. The repertoire was sequenced with immunoSEQ multiplex PCR; TCRdb's copy has only in-frame clones and lacks some. The sample holds tens of thousands of clones; 84% are singletons and the top ten take 1.1%. This receptor was identified in an adult with an advanced solid tumor such as melanoma, head and neck, liver or kidney cancer. The chain employs TRBV5-1 and TRBJ1-2; D is unresolved. The sequenced sample was CD4+ or CD8+ T cells sorted from blood, obtained in a trial of the OX40 agonist ivuxolimab. CDR3: CASSSRVDYGYTF. In DNA form, the CDR3 reads TGCGCCAGCAGCTCTAGGGTGGACTATGGCTACACCTTC.